What follows describes a single T cell receptor (beta chain). TCRdb analysed the 5' RACE reads with MiXCR anew, one entry per CDR3 protein. The sample consists of approximately 250,000 distinct CDR3 sequences, 32% of them appearing once. This record belongs to a study of CD8 T cells in ankylosing spondylitis. The CDR3 is made up of 16 amino acids. Looked up from germline, CDR1 is SGHVS and CDR2 is FQNEAQ. Deletions cut 5 bases from V and 0 bases from J, with 15 bases between. The sequencing input was blood, either unsorted or a sorted T cell fraction (not recorded which). V and J are TRBV7-8 and TRBJ2-3, with a tentative D call TRBD1 (6 bases). The sequence was obtained from a male donor with ankylosing spondylitis or in good health (not recorded which). The CDR3 nucleotides are TGTGCCAGCAGCCCACGGACAGCCGAAAGCACAGATACGCAGTATTTT. Its translation: CASSPRTAESTDTQYF.